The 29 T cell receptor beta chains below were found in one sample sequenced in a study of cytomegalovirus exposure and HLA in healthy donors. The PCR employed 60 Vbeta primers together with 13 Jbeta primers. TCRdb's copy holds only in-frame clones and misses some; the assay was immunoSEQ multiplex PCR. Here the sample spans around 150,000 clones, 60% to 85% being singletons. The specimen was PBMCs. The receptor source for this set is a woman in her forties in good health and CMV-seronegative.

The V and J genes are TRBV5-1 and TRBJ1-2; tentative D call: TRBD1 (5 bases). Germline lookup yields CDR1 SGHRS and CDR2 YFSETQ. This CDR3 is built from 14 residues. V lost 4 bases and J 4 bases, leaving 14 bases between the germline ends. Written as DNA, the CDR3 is TGCGCCAGCAGCCAAATCCCCGACAGCTATGGCTACACCTTC. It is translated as CASSQIPDSYGYTF.

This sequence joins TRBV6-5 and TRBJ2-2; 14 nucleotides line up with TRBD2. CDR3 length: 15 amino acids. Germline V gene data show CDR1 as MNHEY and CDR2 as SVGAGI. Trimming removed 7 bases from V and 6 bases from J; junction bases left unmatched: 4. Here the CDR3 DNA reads TGTGCCAGCAAAGGACTAGCGGGGGGCCCCGGGGAGCTGTTTTTT. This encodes CASKGLAGGPGELFF.

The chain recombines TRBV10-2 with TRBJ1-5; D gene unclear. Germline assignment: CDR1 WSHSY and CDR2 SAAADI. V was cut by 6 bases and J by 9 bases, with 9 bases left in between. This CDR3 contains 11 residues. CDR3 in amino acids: CASRREGPQHF. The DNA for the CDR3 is TGCGCCAGCAGGCGGGAAGGGCCCCAGCATTTT.

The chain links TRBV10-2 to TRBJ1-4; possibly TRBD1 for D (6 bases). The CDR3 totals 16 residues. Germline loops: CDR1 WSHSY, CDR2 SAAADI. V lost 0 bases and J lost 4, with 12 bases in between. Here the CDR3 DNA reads TGCGCCAGCAGTGAGTCGGTGGGGGCGCGTAATGAAAAACTGTTTTTT. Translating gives CASSESVGARNEKLFF.

As DNA, the CDR3 is TGTGCCAGCACCTCCGGACAGAAGAACACTGAAGCTTTCTTT. This gives the protein CASTSGQKNTEAFF. The chain carries TRBV6-6 and TRBJ1-1; D perhaps matches TRBD1 (6 bases). CDR3 length equals 14 residues. Germline CDR1 is MNHNY and CDR2 is SVGAGI (reference sequence). With 7 bases removed from V and 1 base from J, the gap between germline ends came to 13 bases.

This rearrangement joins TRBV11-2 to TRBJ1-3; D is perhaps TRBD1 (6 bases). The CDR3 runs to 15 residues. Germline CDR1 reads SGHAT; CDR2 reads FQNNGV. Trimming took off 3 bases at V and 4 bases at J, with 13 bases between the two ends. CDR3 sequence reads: CASSLVRGQGNTIYF. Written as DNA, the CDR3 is TGTGCCAGCAGCTTGGTCCGTGGACAGGGAAACACCATATATTTT.

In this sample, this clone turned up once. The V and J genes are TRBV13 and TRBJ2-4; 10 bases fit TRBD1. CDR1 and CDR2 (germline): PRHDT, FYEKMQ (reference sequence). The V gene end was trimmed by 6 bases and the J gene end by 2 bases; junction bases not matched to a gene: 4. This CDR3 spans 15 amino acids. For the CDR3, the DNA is TGTGCCAGCAGAAGACAGGGGGCGTCCAAAAACATTCAGTACTTC. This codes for CASRRQGASKNIQYF.

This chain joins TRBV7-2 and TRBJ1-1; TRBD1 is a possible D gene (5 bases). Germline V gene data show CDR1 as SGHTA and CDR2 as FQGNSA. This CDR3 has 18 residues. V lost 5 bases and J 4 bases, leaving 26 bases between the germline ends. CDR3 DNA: TGTGCCAGCAGCAAAACTAAGCGCGGCGGGGGGGGATCCACTGAAGCTTTCTTT. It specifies CASSKTKRGGGGSTEAFF.

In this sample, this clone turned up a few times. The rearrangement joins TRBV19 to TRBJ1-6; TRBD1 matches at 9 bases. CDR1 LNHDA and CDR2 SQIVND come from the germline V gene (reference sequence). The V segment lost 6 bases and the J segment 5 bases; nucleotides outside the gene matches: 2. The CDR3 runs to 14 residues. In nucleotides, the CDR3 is TGTGCCAGTAGGCGGACAGGGGATAATTCACCCCTCCACTTT. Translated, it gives CASRRTGDNSPLHF. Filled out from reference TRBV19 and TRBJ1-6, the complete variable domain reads DGGITQSPKYLFRKEGQNVTLSCEQNLNHDAMYWYRQDPGQGLRLIYYSQIVNDFQKGDIAEGYSVSREKKESFPLTVTSAQKNPTAFYLCASRRTGDNSPLHFGNGTRLTVT.

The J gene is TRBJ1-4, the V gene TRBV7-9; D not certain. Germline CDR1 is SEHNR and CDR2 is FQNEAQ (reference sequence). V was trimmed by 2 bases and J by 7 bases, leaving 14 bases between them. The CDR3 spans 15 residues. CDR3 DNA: TGTGCCAGCAGCTTAAGATCCGAGGAGAGTGAAAAACTGTTTTTT. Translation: CASSLRSEESEKLFF.

In DNA, the CDR3 is TGCGCCAGCAGCTTGTCTCCGGACAGGGTGAACACCGGGGAGCTGTTTTTT. Its protein is CASSLSPDRVNTGELFF. The J gene is TRBJ2-2, the V gene TRBV5-1; 8 bases map to TRBD1. V gave up 1 base and J gave up 1 base; unmatched junction bases: 6. CDR3 size: 17 residues. The germline CDR1 and CDR2 sequences are SGHRS and YFSETQ.

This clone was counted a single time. The CDR3: CASSPGTRTSTDTQYF. DNA of the CDR3: TGCGCCAGCAGCCCTGGGACTCGCACTAGCACAGATACGCAGTATTTT. The chain is built from TRBV4-1 and TRBJ2-3, with D perhaps matching TRBD2 (6 bases). This CDR3 contains 16 residues. With 4 bases removed from V and 0 bases from J, the gap between germline ends came to 14 bases. Germline V lookup: CDR1 MGHRA, CDR2 YSYEKL.

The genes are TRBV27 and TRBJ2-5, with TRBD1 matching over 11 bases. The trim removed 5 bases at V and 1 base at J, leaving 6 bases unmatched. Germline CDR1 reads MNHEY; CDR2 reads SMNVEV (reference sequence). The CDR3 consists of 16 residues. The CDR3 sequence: CASSQLGQGGQETQYF. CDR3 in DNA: TGTGCCAGCAGTCAATTGGGACAGGGGGGCCAAGAGACCCAGTACTTC.

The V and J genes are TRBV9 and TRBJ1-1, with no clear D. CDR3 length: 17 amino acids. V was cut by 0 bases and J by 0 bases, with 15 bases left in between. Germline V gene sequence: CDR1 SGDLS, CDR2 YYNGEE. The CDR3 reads CASSVVNSLFMNTEAFF. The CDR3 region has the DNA TGTGCCAGCAGCGTAGTCAACAGCCTGTTCATGAACACTGAAGCTTTCTTT.

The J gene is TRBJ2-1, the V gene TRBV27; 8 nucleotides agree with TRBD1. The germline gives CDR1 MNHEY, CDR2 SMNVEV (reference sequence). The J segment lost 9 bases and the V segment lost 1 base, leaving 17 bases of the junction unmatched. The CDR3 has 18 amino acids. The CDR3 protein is CASSLFSFQAGGRVEQFF. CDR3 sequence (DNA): TGTGCCAGCAGTTTATTCTCATTTCAGGCAGGGGGCAGGGTTGAGCAGTTCTTC.

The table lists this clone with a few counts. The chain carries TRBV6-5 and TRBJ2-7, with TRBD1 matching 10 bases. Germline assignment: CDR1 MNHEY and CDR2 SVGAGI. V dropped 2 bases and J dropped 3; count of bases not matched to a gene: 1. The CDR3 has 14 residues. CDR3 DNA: TGTGCCAGCAGTTACCGGGACAGGGGCTACGAGCAGTACTTC. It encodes CASSYRDRGYEQYF.

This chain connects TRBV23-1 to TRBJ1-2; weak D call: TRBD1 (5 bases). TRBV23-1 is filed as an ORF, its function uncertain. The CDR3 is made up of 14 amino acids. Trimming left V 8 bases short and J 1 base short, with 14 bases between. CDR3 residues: CASSLGARNYGYTF. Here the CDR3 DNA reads TGCGCCAGCTCATTAGGGGCCCGTAACTATGGCTACACCTTC.

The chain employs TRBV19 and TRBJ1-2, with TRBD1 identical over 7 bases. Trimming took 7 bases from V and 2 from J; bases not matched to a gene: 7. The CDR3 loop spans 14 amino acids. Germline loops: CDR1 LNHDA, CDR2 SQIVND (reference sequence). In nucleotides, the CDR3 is TGTGCCAGTATCTACACAGGGGAGAACTATGGCTACACCTTC. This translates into CASIYTGENYGYTF.

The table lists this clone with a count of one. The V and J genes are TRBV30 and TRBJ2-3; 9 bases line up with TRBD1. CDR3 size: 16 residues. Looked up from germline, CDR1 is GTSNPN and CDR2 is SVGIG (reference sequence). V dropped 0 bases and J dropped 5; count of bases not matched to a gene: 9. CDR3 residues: CAWSVRGQGRGDTQYF. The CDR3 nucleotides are TGTGCCTGGAGTGTTCGCGGACAGGGGCGGGGAGATACGCAGTATTTT.

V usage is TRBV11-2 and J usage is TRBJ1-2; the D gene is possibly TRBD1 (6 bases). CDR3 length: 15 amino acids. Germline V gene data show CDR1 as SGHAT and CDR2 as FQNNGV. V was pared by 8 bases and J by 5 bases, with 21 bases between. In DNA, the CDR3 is TGTGCCAGCTCGGAGCAGGGGCCACTCGGGTATGGCTACACCTTC. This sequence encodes CASSEQGPLGYGYTF. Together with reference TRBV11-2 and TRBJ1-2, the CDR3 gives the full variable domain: EAGVAQSPRYKIIEKRQSVAFWCNPISGHATLYWYQQILGQGPKLLIQFQNNGVVDDSQLPKDRFSAERLKGVDSTLKIQPAKLEDSAVYLCASSEQGPLGYGYTFGSGTRLTVV.

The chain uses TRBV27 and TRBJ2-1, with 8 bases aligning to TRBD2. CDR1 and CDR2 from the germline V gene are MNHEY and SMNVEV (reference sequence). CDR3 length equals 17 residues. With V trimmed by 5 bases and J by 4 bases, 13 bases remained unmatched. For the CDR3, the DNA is TGTGCCAGCAGTACCACACTAATAGCGGGGCCTTACAATGAGCAGTTCTTC. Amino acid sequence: CASSTTLIAGPYNEQFF.

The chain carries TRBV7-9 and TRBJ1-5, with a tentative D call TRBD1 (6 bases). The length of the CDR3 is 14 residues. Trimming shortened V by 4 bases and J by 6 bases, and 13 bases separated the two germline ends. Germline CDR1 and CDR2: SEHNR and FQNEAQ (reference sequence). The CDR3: CASSSGQPGQPQHF. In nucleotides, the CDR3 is TGTGCCAGCAGCTCCGGACAGCCTGGTCAGCCCCAGCATTTT.

CDR3 in amino acids: CASRELPGDEKLFF. The CDR3 nucleotides read TGCGCCAGCAGGGAACTTCCAGGGGATGAAAAACTGTTTTTT. This chain links TRBV5-1 with TRBJ1-4; D may be TRBD1 (6 bases). CDR1 and CDR2 (germline): SGHRS, YFSETQ. The V and J ends lost 5 bases and 6 bases respectively, with 14 bases between them. The length of the CDR3 is 14 residues. The whole variable domain, remainder taken from reference TRBV5-1 and TRBJ1-4, is KAGVTQTPRYLIKTRGQQVTLSCSPISGHRSVSWYQQTPGQGLQFLFEYFSETQRNKGNFPGRFSGRQFSNSRSEMNVSTLELGDSALYLCASRELPGDEKLFFGSGTQLSVL.

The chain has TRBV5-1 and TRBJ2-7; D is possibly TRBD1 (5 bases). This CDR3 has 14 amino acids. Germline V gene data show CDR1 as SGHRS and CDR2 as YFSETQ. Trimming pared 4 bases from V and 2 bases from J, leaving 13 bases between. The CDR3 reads CASSLTVEAYEQYF. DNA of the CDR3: TGCGCCAGCAGCCTGACAGTTGAGGCCTACGAGCAGTACTTC.

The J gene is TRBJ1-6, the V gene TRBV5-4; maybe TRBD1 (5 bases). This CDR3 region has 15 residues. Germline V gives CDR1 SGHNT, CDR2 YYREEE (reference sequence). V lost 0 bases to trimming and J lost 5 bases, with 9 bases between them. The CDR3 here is CASSLDHRNNSPLHF. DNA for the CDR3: TGTGCCAGCAGCTTGGACCACAGGAATAATTCACCCCTCCACTTT.

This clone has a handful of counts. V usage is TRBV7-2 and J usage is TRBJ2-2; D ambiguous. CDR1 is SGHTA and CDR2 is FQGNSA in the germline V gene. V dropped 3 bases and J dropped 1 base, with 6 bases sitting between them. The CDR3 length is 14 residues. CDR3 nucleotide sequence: TGTGCCAGCAGCTTTCGAGGGAACACCGGGGAGCTGTTTTTT. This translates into CASSFRGNTGELFF.

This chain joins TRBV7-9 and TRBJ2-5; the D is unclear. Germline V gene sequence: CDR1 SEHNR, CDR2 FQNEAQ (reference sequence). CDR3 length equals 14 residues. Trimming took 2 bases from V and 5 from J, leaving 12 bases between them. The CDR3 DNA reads TGTGCCAGCAGCTTAAACGCCGGGTTGGAGACCCAGTACTTC. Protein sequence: CASSLNAGLETQYF.

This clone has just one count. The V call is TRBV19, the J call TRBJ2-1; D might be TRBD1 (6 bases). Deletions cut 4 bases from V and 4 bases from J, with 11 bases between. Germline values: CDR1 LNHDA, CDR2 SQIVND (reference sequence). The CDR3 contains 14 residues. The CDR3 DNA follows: TGTGCCAGTAGTACCACAGGGCCTTACAATGAGCAGTTCTTC. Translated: CASSTTGPYNEQFF.

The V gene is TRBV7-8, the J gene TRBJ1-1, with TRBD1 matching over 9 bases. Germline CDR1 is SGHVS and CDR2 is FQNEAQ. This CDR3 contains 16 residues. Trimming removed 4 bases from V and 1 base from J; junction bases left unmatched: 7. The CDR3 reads CASSSVDRGANTEAFF. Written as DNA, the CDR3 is TGTGCCAGCAGCTCCGTGGACAGGGGCGCGAACACTGAAGCTTTCTTT.